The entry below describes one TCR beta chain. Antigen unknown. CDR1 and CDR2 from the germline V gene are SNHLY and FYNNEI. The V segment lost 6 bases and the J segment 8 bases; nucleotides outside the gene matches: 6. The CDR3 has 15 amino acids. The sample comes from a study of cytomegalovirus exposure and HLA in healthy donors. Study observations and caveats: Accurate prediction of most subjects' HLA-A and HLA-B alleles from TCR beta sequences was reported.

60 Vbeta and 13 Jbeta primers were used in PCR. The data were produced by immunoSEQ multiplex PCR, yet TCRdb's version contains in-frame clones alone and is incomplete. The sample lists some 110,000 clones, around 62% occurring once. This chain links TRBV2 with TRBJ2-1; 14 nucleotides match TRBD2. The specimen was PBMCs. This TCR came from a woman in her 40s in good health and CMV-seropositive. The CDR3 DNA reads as TGTGCCAGCAGAGGTGGGACTAGCGGGAGCCATGAGCAGTTCTTC. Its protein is CASRGGTSGSHEQFF.